The 13 T cell receptor beta chains presented below share a single source sample, sequenced in a study of blood T cells in healthy people across ages. The authors ran a second PCR of roughly 6 to 12 cycles using a sample-barcoded 5' primer and a J-beta primer mix. MiXCR, run by TCRdb on the 5' RACE reads, gives a single entry per CDR3 protein. The sample holds hundreds of thousands of distinct CDR3 sequences, roughly 50% seen once. Source material: blood. Every receptor here comes from a woman aged 60-75 years in good health.

The chain has TRBV19 and TRBJ2-5; D gene uncertain. With 7 bases removed from V and 0 bases from J, the gap between germline ends came to 9 bases. This CDR3 is 13 amino acids long. Per the germline V gene, CDR1 is LNHDA and CDR2 is SQIVND (reference sequence). In DNA form, the CDR3 reads TGTGCCAGTACCTTCAGAGACCAAGAGACCCAGTACTTC. Translating gives CASTFRDQETQYF.

The table lists this clonotype with a few counts. V is TRBV11-2 and J is TRBJ2-3; TRBD2 matches 11 bases. CDR1 is SGHAT and CDR2 is FQNNGV in the germline V gene. After removal of 9 bases from V and 2 bases from J, the junction contained 10 bases not matched to a gene. The CDR3 contains 16 residues. The CDR3 spells CASSTRLAGYTDTQYF. CDR3 nucleotides: TGTGCCAGTAGCACCCGACTAGCGGGATACACAGATACGCAGTATTTT.

The chain recombines TRBV7-2 with TRBJ1-1, with no clear D. The CDR3 length is 13 residues. The germline gives CDR1 SGHTA, CDR2 FQGNSA. The V and J ends lost 5 bases and 5 bases respectively, with 12 bases between them. The CDR3 sequence: CASSVLVKTEAFF. CDR3 coding DNA: TGTGCCAGCAGCGTTCTGGTAAAAACTGAAGCTTTCTTT.

This clonotype was recorded a few times. V and J are TRBV29-1 and TRBJ1-2, with no clear D. The CDR3 consists of 13 residues. With 3 bases removed from V and 4 bases from J, the gap between germline ends came to 12 bases. Germline CDR1 reads SQVTM; CDR2 reads ANQGSEA. As DNA, the CDR3 is TGCAGCGTTGAGACGGACTCTGGCTATGGCTACACCTTC. Its protein product is CSVETDSGYGYTF. Full variable domain (remainder filled in from reference TRBV29-1 and TRBJ1-2): SAVISQKPSRDICQRGTSLTIQCQVDSQVTMMFWYRQQPGQSLTLIATANQGSEATYESGFVIDKFPISRPNLTFSTLTVSNMSPEDSSIYLCSVETDSGYGYTFGSGTRLTVV.

This clonotype was picked up a small number of times. The genes are TRBV6-6 and TRBJ2-1; TRBD2 matches 9 bases. This CDR3 region has 14 residues. Germline lookup yields CDR1 MNHNY and CDR2 SVGAGI (reference sequence). J gave up 9 bases and V 2 bases, and 5 bases lay outside the gene matches. CDR3 bases: TGTGCCAGCAGTTACGGTGCGGGAGGGTCTGAGCAGTTCTTC. Translated, it gives CASSYGAGGSEQFF.

The chain is built from TRBV7-2 and TRBJ2-3, with TRBD2 matching over 8 bases. The CDR3 consists of 14 residues. Germline V gene lookup returns CDR1 SGHTA and CDR2 FQGNSA. Trimming cost V 6 bases and J 6 bases; bases outside gene matches: 8. The DNA of the CDR3 is TGTGCCAGCAGTACCGGACTAGCAAGGGATACGCAGTATTTT. Its protein product is CASSTGLARDTQYF.

As concerns this clonotype: Relative to the germline gene, one junction end is altered; a read error may explain this. The rearrangement uses TRBV6-1 and TRBJ2-3; D is unclear. This CDR3 spans 12 amino acids. Germline lookup yields CDR1 MNHNS and CDR2 SASEGT. The CDR3 spells CAGSDAADTQYF. CDR3 DNA sequence: TGTGCCGGCAGTGATGCTGCAGATACGCAGTATTTT.

The genes are TRBV7-9 and TRBJ2-5, with 7 bases aligning to TRBD2. Losses at the gene ends were 6 bases for V and 11 bases for J; bases not matched to a gene: 12. Germline CDR1 and CDR2: SEHNR and FQNEAQ (reference sequence). This CDR3 region has 13 residues. The CDR3 DNA reads TGTGCCAGCAGATTCAGGCGGGAGCAAGAGCAGTACTTC. It encodes CASRFRREQEQYF.

This clonotype was found a few times. Here the CDR3 reads CSVHSGYEQYF. The CDR3 bases are TGCAGCGTGCACAGCGGCTACGAGCAGTACTTC. V gene TRBV29-1 combines with J gene TRBJ2-7; perhaps TRBD2 as D (5 bases). The CDR3 has 11 residues. Per germline, CDR1 SQVTM and CDR2 ANQGSEA. Trimming pared 6 bases from V and 3 bases from J, leaving 9 bases between.

On this clonotype: A junction end diverges from the germline sequence, so it may reflect a read error. The chain employs TRBV12-3 or TRBV12-4 and TRBJ2-7, with 9 bases aligning to TRBD2. The CDR3 extends over 13 amino acids. The CDR3: CAGSGGGRAEQYF. The CDR3 nucleotides read TGTGCCGGCAGTGGAGGCGGGAGGGCCGAGCAGTACTTC.

The genes are TRBV4-3 and TRBJ2-1; 7 nucleotides align to TRBD2. J gave up 6 bases and V 0 bases, and 11 bases lay outside the gene matches. Looked up from germline, CDR1 is LGHNA and CDR2 is YSLEER. The CDR3 has 17 residues. The DNA for the CDR3 is TGCGCCAGCAGCCAAGAATCTGGGGGGAGGGCCTCCAATGAGCAGTTCTTC. Amino acids: CASSQESGGRASNEQFF.

The chain has TRBV4-3 and TRBJ2-3; D is possibly TRBD2 (5 bases). The CDR3 length is 16 residues. V was trimmed by 2 bases and J by 1 base, leaving 13 bases between them. Germline CDR1 LGHNA, CDR2 YSLEER. This CDR3 is CASSQRTSRGTDTQYF. CDR3 DNA sequence: TGCGCCAGCAGCCAAAGAACTAGTCGGGGCACAGATACGCAGTATTTT.

This clonotype occurred a few times. The chain is built from TRBV7-2 and TRBJ2-3; 10 positions agree with TRBD1. This CDR3 spans 16 amino acids. The junction had 8 bases not matched to a gene; V was cut back by 2 bases and J by 6 bases. Germline CDR1 reads SGHTA; CDR2 reads FQGNSA. CDR3 nucleotides: TGTGCCAGCAGCTTAACCCGGGACAGGGGTTCTGATACGCAGTATTTT. This translates into CASSLTRDRGSDTQYF.